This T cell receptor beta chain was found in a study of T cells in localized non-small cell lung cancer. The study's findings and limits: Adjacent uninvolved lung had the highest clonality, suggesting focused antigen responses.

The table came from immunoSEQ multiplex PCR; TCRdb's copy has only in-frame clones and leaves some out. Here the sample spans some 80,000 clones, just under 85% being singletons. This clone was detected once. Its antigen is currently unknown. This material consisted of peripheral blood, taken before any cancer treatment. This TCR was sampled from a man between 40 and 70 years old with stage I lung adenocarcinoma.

This chain's CDR3 is CASSPQDPGELFF. DNA for the CDR3: TGTGCCAGCAGCCCGCAGGATCCCGGGGAGCTGTTTTTT. V gene TRBV7-3 combines with J gene TRBJ2-2; D is unresolved. CDR3 length: 13 residues. Trimming took 5 bases from V and 6 from J, leaving 10 bases between them. Germline V gives CDR1 SGHTA, CDR2 FQGTGA.